The TCR beta chain described here comes from a study of cytomegalovirus exposure and HLA in healthy donors. Primers for the PCR totalled 60 Vbeta and 13 Jbeta. Clones were read by immunoSEQ multiplex PCR, and TCRdb kept only the in-frame ones, dropping some. The table includes around 210,000 clones, about three quarters detected once. V lost 2 bases and J lost 0, with 11 bases in between. The CDR3 contains 16 residues. Germline V gene lookup returns CDR1 SGHVS and CDR2 FQNEAQ. V gene TRBV7-8 combines with J gene TRBJ2-1; D may be TRBD2 (5 bases). Source material: PBMCs. The receptor was derived from a boy between 10 and 17 years old in good health and CMV-seronegative. CDR3 protein: CASSLIRGLSYNEQFF. The CDR3 region has the DNA TGTGCCAGCAGCTTAATACGGGGTCTCTCCTACAATGAGCAGTTCTTC.